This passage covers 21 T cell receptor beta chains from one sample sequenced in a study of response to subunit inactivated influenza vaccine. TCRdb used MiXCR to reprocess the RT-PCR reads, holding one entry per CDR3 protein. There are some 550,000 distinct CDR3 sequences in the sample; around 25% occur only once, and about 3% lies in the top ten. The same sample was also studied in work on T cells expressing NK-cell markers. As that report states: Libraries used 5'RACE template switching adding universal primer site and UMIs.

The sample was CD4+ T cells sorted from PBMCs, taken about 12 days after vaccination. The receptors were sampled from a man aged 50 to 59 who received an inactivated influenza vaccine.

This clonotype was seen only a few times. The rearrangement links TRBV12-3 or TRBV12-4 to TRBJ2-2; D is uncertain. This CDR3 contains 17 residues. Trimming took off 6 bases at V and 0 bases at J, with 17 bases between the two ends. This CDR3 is CASRSKVGLSNTGELFF. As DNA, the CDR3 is TGTGCCAGCAGAAGTAAAGTTGGGTTATCGAACACCGGGGAGCTGTTTTTT.

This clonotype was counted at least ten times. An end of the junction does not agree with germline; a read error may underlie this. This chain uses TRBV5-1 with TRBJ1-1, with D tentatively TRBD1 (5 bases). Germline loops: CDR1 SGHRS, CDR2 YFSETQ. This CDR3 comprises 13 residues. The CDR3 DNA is TGTGCCAGCAGCCCGGGACCAAACACTGAAGCTTTCTTT. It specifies CASSPGPNTEAFF.

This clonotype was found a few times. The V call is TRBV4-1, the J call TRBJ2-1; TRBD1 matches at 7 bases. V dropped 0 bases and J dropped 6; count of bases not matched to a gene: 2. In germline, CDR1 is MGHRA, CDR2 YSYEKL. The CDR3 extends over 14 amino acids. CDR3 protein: CASSQDDRVNEQFF. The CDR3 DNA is TGCGCCAGCAGCCAAGATGACAGGGTCAATGAGCAGTTCTTC.

As DNA, the CDR3 is TGTGCCAGCAGCGCCCCAGCGGGAGGTCGCAATGAGCAGTTCTTC. Translated, it gives CASSAPAGGRNEQFF. The chain has TRBV28 and TRBJ2-1, with 9 bases identical to TRBD2. V lost 6 bases and J lost 6; bases outside the gene matches: 9. The CDR3 sequence is 15 residues long. Germline V gene lookup returns CDR1 MDHEN and CDR2 SYDVKM.

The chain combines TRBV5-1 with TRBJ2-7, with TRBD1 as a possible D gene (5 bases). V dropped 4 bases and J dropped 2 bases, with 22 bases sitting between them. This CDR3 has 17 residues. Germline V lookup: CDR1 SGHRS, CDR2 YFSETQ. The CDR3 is CASSLGNIGAQPYEQYF. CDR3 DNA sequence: TGCGCCAGCAGCCTGGGGAACATAGGGGCGCAACCCTACGAGCAGTACTTC. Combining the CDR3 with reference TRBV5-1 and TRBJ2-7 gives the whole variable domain KAGVTQTPRYLIKTRGQQVTLSCSPISGHRSVSWYQQTPGQGLQFLFEYFSETQRNKGNFPGRFSGRQFSNSRSEMNVSTLELGDSALYLCASSLGNIGAQPYEQYFGPGTRLTVT.

The CDR3 nucleotides read TGTGCCAGCAGTTTGGGACTAGCGAGCATTCAGTACTTC. Protein sequence: CASSLGLASIQYF. V is TRBV28 and J is TRBJ2-4; 10 bases match TRBD2. Per the germline V gene, CDR1 is MDHEN and CDR2 is SYDVKM. CDR3 length equals 13 residues. V shed 3 bases, J shed 9 bases, and the junction held 2 bases outside the gene matches.

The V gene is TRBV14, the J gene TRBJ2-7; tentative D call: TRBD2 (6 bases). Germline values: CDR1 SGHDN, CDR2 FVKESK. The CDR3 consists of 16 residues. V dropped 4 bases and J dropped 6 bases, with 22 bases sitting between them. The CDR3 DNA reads TGTGCCAGCAGCCCTCTCTCCCCCGGAGGGCGAGGCGAGCAGTACTTC. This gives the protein CASSPLSPGGRGEQYF. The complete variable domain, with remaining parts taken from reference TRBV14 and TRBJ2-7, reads EAGVTQFPSHSVIEKGQTVTLRCDPISGHDNLYWYRRVMGKEIKFLLHFVKESKQDESGMPNNRFLAERTGGTYSTLKVQPAELEDSGVYFCASSPLSPGGRGEQYFGPGTRLTVT.

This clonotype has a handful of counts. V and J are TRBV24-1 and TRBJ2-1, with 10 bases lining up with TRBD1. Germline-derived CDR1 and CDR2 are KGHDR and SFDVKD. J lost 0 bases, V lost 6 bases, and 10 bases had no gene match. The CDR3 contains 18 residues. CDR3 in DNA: TGTGCCACCAGTCCGGGGACAGGGGTCGGTTCCTCCTACAATGAGCAGTTCTTC. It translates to CATSPGTGVGSSYNEQFF.

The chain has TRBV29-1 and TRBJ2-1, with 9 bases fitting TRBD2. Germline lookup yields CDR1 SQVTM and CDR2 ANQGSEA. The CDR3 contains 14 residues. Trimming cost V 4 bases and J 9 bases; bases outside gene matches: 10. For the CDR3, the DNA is TGCAGCGTTGGGGGGAGCGGGAGGTTTAGTGAGCAGTTCTTC. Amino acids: CSVGGSGRFSEQFF.

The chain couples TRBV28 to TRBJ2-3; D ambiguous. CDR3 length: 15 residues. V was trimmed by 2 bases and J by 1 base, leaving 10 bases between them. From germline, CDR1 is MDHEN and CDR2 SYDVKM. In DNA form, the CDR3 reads TGTGCCAGCAGTTTAAGCAGACCGGGCACAGATACGCAGTATTTT. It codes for CASSLSRPGTDTQYF.

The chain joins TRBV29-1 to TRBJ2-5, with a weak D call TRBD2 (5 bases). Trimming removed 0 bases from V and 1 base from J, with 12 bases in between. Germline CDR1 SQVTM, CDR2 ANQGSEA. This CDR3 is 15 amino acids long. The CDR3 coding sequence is TGCAGCGTTGAAGATCTGGACTGGACCCAAGAGACCCAGTACTTC. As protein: CSVEDLDWTQETQYF.

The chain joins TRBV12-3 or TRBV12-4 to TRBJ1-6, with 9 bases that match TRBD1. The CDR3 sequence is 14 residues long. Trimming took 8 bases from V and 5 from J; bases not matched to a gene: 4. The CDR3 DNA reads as TGTGCCAGCCGATGGACAGGGGATAATTCACCCCTCCACTTT. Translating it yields CASRWTGDNSPLHF.

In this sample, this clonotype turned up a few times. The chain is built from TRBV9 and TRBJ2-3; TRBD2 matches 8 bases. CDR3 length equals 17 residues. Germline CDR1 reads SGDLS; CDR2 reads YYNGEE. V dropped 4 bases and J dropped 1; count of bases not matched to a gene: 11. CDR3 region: CASSTRPSGSGTDTQYF. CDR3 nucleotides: TGTGCCAGCAGCACCAGACCAAGCGGGAGTGGCACAGATACGCAGTATTTT.

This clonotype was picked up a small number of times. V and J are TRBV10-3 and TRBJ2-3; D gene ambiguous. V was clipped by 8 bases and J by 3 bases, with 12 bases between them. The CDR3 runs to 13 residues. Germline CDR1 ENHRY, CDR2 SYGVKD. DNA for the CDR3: TGTGCCATCCATCGGGCAGGAACAGATACGCAGTATTTT. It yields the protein CAIHRAGTDTQYF.

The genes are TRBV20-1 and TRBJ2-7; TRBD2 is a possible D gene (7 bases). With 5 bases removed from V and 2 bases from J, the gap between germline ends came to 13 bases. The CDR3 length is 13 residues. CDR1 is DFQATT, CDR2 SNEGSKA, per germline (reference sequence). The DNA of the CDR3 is TGCAGTGCTCTAGGGAGGGGGGCCTACGAGCAGTACTTC. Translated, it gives CSALGRGAYEQYF.

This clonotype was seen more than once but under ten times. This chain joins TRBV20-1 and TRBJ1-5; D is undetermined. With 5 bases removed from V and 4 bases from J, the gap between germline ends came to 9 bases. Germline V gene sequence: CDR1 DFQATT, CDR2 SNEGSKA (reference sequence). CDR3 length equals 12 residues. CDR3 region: CSAGGRNQPQHF. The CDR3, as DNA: TGCAGTGCTGGCGGAAGAAATCAGCCCCAGCATTTT.

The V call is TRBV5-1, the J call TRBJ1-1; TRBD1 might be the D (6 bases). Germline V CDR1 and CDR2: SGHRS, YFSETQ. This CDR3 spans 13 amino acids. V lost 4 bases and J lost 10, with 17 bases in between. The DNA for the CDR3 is TGCGCCAGCAGCCCCTCAGGACAGTTCGGAGCTTTCTTT. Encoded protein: CASSPSGQFGAFF. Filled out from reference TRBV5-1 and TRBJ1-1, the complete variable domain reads KAGVTQTPRYLIKTRGQQVTLSCSPISGHRSVSWYQQTPGQGLQFLFEYFSETQRNKGNFPGRFSGRQFSNSRSEMNVSTLELGDSALYLCASSPSGQFGAFFGQGTRLTVV.

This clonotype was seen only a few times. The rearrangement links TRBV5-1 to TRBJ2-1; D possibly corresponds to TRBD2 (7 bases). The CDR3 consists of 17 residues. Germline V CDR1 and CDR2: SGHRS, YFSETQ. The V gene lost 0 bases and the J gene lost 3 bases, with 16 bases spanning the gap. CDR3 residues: CASSLDGGAGYYNEQFF. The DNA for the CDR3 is TGCGCCAGCAGCTTGGATGGGGGGGCCGGATACTACAATGAGCAGTTCTTC.

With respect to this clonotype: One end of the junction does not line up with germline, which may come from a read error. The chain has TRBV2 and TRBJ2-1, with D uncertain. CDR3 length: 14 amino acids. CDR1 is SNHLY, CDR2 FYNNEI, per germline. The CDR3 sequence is CASRDNLRRNEQFF. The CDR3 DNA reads TGTGCCAGCCGTGACAACCTCAGACGCAATGAGCAGTTCTTC.

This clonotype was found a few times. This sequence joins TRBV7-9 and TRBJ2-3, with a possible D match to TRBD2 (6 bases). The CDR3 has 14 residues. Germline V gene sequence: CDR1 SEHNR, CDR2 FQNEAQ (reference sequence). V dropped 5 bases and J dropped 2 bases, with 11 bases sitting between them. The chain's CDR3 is CASSRETLTDTQYF. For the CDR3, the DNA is TGTGCCAGCAGCCGGGAGACCCTCACAGATACGCAGTATTTT.

CDR3 nucleotides: TGTGCCAGCACCCTAAGCGGGGGGCTTCAGCCCCAGCATTTT. Residues: CASTLSGGLQPQHF. V and J are TRBV28 and TRBJ1-5; TRBD1 is a possible D gene (6 bases). Trimming pared 7 bases from V and 6 bases from J, leaving 16 bases between. The CDR3 loop spans 14 amino acids. Germline V gene lookup returns CDR1 MDHEN and CDR2 SYDVKM.